What follows is one T cell receptor beta chain and its context. The antigen remains unidentified. The method was immunoSEQ multiplex PCR; TCRdb's version includes in-frame clones alone and lacks a portion of them. Among approximately 80,000 clones listed, around 94% were seen once. The sample is drawn from a study of OX40 agonist ivuxolimab in advanced cancers. Study-level background: As their treatment, patients were administered ivuxolimab, an agonistic anti-OX40 (CD134) antibody. Dose-escalation patients were diagnosed with hepatocellular carcinoma, melanoma, renal cell cancer or head and neck cancer. Points from the study as a whole: Clonal expansion was seen in CD4+ and CD8+ blood T cells by week 6 at 0.1 to 3.0 mg/kg.

In germline, CDR1 is MDHEN, CDR2 SYDVKM. The CDR3 sequence is 15 residues long. The J segment lost 2 bases and the V segment lost 2 bases, leaving 4 bases of the junction unmatched. The sequence was collected from an adult with an advanced solid tumor such as melanoma, head and neck, liver or kidney cancer. This chain connects TRBV28 to TRBJ2-5; 8 positions agree with TRBD2. The sequenced sample was CD4+ or CD8+ T cells sorted from blood, obtained in a trial of the OX40 agonist ivuxolimab. The CDR3 region is CASSLVGGVQETQYF. CDR3 nucleotides: TGTGCCAGCAGTTTAGTCGGGGGGGTTCAAGAGACCCAGTACTTC.